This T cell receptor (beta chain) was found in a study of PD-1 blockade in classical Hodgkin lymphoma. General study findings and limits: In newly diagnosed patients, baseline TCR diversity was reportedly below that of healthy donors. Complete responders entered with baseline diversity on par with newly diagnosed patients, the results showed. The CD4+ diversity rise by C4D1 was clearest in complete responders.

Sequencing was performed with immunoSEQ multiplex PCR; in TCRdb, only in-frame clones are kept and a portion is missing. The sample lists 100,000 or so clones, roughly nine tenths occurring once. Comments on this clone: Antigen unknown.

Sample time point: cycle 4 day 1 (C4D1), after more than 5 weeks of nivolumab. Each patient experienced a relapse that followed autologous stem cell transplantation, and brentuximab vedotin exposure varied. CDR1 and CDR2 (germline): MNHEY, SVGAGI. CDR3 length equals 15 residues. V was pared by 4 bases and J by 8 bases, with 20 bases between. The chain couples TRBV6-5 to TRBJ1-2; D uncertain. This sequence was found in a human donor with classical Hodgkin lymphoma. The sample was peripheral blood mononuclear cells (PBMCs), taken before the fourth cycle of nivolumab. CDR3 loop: CASSSTFKGLRGYTF. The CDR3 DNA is TGTGCCAGCAGTTCAACCTTCAAAGGCCTCCGGGGCTACACCTTC.